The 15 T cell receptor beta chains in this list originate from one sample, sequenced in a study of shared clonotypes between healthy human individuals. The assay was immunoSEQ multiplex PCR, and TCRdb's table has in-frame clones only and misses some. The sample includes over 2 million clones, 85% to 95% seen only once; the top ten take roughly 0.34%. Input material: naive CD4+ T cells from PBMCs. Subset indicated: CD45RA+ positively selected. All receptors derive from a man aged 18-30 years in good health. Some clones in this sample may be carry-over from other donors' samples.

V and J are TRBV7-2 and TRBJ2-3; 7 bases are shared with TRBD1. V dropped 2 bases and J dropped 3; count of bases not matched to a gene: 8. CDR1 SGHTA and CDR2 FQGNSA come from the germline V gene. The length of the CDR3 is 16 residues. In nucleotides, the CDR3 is TGTGCCAGCAGCTTATTGGGACAGTTCGGGACAGATACGCAGTATTTT. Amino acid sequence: CASSLLGQFGTDTQYF.

CDR3 residues: CASSLASSGVYEQYF. CDR3 DNA: TGTGCCAGCAGCTTAGCCTCTAGCGGGGTCTACGAGCAGTACTTC. The V call is TRBV11-2, the J call TRBJ2-7; TRBD2 aligns across 9 bases. Germline V gene data show CDR1 as SGHAT and CDR2 as FQNNGV. V lost 1 base, J lost 3 bases, and 4 bases stayed unmatched. The CDR3 is made up of 15 amino acids.

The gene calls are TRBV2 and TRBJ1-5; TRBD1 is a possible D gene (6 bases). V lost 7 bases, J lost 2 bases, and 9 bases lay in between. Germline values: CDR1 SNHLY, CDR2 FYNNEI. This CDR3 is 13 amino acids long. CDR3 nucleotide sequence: TGTGCCAGCAACAGGGCAGGCAATCAGCCCCAGCATTTT. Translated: CASNRAGNQPQHF.

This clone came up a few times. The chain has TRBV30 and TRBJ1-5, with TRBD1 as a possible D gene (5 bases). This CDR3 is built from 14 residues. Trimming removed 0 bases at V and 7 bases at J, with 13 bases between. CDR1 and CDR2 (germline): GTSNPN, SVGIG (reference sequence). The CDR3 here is CAWSVYGRDQPQHF. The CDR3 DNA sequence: TGTGCCTGGAGTGTCTACGGCCGGGACCAGCCCCAGCATTTT.

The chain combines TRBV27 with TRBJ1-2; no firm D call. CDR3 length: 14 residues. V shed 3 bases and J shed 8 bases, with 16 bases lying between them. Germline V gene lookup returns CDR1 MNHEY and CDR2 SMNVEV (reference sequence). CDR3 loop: CASSFRASFRGYTF. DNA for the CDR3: TGTGCCAGCAGTTTTAGGGCCTCGTTTCGGGGCTACACCTTC.

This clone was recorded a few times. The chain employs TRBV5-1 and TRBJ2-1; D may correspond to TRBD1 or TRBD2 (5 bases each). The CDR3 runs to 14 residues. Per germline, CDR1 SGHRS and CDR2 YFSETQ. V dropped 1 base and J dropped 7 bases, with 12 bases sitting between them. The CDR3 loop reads CASSLPRGPNEQFF. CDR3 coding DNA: TGCGCCAGCAGCTTGCCCCGGGGACCGAATGAGCAGTTCTTC.

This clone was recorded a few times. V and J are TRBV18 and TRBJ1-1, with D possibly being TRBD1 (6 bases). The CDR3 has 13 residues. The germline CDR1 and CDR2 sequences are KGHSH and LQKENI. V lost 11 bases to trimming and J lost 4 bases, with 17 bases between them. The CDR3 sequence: CAQSRGLGTEAFF. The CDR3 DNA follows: TGTGCCCAATCGAGGGGGTTGGGCACTGAAGCTTTCTTT.

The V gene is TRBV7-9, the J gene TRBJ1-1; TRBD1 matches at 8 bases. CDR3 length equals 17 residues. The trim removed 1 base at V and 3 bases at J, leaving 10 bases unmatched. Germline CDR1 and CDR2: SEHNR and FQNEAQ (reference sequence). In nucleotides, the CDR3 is TGTGCCAGCAGCTTAGTAGGTCTGCGGACAGGGCACACTGAAGCTTTCTTT. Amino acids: CASSLVGLRTGHTEAFF.

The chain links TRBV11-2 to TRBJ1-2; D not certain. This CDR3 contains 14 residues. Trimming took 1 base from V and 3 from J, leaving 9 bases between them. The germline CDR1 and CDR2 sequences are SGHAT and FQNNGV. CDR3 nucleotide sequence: TGTGCCAGCAGCTTAGGGCCAGAACACTATGGCTACACCTTC. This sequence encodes CASSLGPEHYGYTF.

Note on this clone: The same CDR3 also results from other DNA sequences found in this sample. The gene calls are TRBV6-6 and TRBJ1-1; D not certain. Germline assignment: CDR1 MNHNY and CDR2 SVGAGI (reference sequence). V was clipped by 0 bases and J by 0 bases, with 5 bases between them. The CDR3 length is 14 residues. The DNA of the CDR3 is TGTGCCAGCAGTTACTCTGGGGTGAACACTGAAGCTTTCTTT. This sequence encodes CASSYSGVNTEAFF.

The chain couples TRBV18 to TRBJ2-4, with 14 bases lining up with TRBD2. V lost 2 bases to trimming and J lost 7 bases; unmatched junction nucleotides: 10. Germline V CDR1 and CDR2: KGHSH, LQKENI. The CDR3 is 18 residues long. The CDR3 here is CASSPGPGLAGASNIQYF. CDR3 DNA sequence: TGTGCCAGCTCACCAGGCCCGGGACTAGCGGGAGCATCCAACATTCAGTACTTC.

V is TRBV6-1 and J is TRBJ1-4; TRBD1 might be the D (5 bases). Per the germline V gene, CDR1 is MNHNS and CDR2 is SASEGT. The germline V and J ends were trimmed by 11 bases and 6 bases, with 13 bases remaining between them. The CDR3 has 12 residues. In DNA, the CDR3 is TGTGCCGTCCGGGACGGATATGAAAAACTGTTTTTT. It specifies CAVRDGYEKLFF.

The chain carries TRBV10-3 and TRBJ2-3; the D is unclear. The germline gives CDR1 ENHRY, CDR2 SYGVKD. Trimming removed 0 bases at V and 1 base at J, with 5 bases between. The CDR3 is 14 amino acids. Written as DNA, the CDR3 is TGTGCCATCAGTGAGTCCAAACGCACAGATACGCAGTATTTT. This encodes CAISESKRTDTQYF.

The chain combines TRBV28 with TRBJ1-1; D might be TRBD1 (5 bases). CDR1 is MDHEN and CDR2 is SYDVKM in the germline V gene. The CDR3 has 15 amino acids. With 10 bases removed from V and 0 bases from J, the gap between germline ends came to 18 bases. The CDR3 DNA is TGTGCCATCCGGGCTAGGACACCAATGAACACTGAAGCTTTCTTT. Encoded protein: CAIRARTPMNTEAFF.

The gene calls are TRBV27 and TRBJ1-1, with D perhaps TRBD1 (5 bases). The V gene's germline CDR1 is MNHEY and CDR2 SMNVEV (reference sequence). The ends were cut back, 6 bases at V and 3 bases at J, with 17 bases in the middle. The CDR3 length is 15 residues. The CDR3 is CASRTIVLGHTEAFF. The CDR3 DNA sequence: TGTGCCAGCAGGACAATTGTATTGGGGCACACTGAAGCTTTCTTT.